Detailed here is one T cell receptor beta chain. This record comes from a study of blood T cells in healthy people across ages. At the level of the study: With template switching, about one barcoded beta molecule was captured per two T cells.

It was with a sample-barcoded 5' primer and a J-beta primer mix that a second PCR of about 6 to 12 cycles was run. TCRdb reprocessed the 5' RACE reads with MiXCR, giving one entry per CDR3 protein. Of 350,000 to 450,000 distinct CDR3 sequences listed, approximately 51% were seen once; the top ten hold around 49%. There are 13 residues in the CDR3. V gave up 7 bases and J gave up 3 bases; unmatched junction bases: 2. CDR1 DFQATT and CDR2 SNEGSKA come from the germline V gene (reference sequence). This clonotype was sampled from a man between 60 and 75 years old in good health. Input material: blood. J is TRBJ2-6 and V is TRBV20-1; 8 bases line up with TRBD1. The CDR3 DNA sequence: TGCAGTGGGACAGGGTTTGGGGCCAACGTCCTGACTTTC. Its translation is CSGTGFGANVLTF.